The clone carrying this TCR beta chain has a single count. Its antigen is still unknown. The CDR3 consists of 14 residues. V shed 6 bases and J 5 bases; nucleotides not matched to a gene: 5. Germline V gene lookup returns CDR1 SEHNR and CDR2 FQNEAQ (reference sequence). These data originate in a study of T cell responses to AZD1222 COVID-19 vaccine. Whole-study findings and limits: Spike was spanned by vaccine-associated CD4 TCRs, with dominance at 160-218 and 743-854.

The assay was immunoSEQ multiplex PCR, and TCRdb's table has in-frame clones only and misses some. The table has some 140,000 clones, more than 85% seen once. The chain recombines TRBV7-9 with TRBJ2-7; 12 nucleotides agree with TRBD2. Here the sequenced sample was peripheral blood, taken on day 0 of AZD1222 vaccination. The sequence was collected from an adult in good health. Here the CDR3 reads CASRTSGSSNEQYF. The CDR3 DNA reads TGTGCCAGCAGGACTAGCGGGAGTTCCAACGAGCAGTACTTC.